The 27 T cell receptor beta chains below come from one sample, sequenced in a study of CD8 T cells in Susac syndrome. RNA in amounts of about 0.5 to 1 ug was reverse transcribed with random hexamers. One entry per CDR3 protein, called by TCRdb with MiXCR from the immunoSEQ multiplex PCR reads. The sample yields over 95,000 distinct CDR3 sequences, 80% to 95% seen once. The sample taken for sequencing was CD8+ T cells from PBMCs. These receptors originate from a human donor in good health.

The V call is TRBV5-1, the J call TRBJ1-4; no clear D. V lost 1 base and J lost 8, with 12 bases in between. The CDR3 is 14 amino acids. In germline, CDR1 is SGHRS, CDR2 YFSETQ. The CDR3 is CASSLLGTSEKLFF. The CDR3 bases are TGCGCCAGCAGCTTGTTAGGTACCAGCGAAAAACTGTTTTTT.

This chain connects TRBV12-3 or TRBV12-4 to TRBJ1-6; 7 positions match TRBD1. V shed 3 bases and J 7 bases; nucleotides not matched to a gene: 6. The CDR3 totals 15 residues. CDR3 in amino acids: CASSLVTGTNSPLHF. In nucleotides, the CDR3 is TGTGCCAGCAGTTTGGTGACAGGGACCAATTCACCCCTCCACTTT.

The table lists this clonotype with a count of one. The CDR3: CASTSGVEQYF. The CDR3 DNA sequence: TGTGCCAGCACGTCGGGGGTCGAGCAGTACTTC. The chain combines TRBV28 with TRBJ2-7, with D perhaps TRBD2 (6 bases). This CDR3 has 11 amino acids. Germline lookup yields CDR1 MDHEN and CDR2 SYDVKM. Trimming removed 7 bases at V and 6 bases at J, with 10 bases between.

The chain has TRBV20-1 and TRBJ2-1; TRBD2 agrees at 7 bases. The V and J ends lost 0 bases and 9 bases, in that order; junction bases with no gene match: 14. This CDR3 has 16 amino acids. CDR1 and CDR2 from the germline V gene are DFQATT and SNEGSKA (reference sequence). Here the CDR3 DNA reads TGCAGTGCTAGAGATTCGGGGGGAGGGCGGTTAGGTGAGCAGTTCTTC. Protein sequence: CSARDSGGGRLGEQFF.

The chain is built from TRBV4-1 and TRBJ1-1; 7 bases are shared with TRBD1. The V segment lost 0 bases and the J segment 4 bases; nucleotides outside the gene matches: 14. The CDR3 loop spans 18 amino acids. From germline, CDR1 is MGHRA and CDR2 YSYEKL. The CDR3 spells CASSQEIAGGLTGTEAFF. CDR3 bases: TGCGCCAGCAGCCAAGAGATCGCAGGGGGACTGACGGGCACTGAAGCTTTCTTT.

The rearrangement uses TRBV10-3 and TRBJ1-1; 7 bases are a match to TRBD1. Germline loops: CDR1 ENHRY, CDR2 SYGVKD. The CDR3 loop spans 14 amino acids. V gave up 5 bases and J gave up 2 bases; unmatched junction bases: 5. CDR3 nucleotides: TGTGCCATCAGTACCGGGACAGACAACACTGAAGCTTTCTTT. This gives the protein CAISTGTDNTEAFF.

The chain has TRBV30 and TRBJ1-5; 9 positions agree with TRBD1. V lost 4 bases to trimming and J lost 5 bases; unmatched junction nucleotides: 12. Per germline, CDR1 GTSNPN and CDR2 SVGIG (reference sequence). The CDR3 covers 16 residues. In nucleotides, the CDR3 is TGTGCCTGGAATCCGGGACAGGGTCTGGCGCATCAGCCCCAGCATTTT. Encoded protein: CAWNPGQGLAHQPQHF.

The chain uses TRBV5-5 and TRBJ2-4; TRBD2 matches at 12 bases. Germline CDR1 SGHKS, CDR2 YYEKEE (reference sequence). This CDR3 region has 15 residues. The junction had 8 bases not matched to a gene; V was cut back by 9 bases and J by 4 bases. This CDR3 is CAMSTSGSLKNIQYF. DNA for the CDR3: TGTGCCATGTCGACTAGCGGGAGCTTGAAAAACATTCAGTACTTC.

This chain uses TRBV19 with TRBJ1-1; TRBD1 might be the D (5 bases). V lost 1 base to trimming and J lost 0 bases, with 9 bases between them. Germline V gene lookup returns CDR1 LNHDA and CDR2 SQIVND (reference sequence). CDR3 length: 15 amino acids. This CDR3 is CASSIAGGMNTEAFF. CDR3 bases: TGTGCCAGTAGTATAGCTGGGGGGATGAACACTGAAGCTTTCTTT.

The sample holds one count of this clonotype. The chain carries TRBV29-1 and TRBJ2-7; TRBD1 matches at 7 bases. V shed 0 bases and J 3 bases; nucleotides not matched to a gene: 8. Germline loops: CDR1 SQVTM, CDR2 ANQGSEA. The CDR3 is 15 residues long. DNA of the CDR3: TGCAGCGTTGAAGATCGGACAGGTGGAAGCTACGAGCAGTACTTC. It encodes CSVEDRTGGSYEQYF.

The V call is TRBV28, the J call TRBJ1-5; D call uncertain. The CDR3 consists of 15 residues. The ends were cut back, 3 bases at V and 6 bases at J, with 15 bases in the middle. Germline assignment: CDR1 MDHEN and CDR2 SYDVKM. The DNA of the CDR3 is TGTGCCAGCAGTTTTTTTGCGGGTGTTGCTCAGCCCCAGCATTTT. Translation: CASSFFAGVAQPQHF.

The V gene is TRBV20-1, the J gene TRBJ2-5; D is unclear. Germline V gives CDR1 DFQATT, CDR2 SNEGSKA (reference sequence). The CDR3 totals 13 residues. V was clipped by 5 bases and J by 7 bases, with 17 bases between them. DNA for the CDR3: TGCAGTGCTCTCGACCAACCGCTAGGGACCCAGTACTTC. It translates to CSALDQPLGTQYF.

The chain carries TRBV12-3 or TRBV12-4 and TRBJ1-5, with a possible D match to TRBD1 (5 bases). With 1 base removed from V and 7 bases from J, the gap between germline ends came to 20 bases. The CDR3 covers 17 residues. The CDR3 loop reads CASSLVPARGGKQPQHF. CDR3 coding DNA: TGTGCCAGCAGTTTAGTTCCCGCCCGGGGGGGGAAACAGCCCCAGCATTTT.

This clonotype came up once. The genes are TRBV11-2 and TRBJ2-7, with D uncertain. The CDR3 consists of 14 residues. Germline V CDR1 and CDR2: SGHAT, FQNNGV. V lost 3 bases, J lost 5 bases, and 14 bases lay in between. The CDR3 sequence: CASSLMVVTDEQYF. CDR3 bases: TGTGCCAGCAGCTTGATGGTAGTTACCGACGAGCAGTACTTC.

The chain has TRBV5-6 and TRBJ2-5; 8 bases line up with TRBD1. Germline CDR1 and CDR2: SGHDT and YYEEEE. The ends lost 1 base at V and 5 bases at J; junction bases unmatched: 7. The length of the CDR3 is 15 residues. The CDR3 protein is CASSLRQGMEETQYF. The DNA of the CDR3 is TGTGCCAGCAGCTTGAGACAGGGGATGGAGGAGACCCAGTACTTC.

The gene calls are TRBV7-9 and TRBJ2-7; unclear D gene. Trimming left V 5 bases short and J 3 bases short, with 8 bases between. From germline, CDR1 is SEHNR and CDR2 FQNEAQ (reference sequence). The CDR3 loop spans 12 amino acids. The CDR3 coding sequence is TGTGCCAGCAGCCCCGGCAACTACGAGCAGTACTTC. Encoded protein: CASSPGNYEQYF.

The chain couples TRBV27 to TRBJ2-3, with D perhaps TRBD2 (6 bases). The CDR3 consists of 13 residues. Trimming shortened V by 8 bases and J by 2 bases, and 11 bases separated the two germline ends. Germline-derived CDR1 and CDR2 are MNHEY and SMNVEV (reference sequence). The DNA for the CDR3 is TGTGCCAGCGGGCGGGGAGACACAGATACGCAGTATTTT. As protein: CASGRGDTDTQYF.

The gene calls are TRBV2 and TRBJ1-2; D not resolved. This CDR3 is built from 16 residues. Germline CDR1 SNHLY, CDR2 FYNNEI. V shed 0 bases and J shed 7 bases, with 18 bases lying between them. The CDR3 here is CASSEAHSTLFSGYTF. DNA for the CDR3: TGTGCCAGCAGTGAAGCGCATTCTACCTTATTCTCTGGCTACACCTTC.

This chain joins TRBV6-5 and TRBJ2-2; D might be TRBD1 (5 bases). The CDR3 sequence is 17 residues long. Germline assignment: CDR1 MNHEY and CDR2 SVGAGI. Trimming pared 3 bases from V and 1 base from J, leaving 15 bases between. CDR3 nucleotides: TGTGCCAGCAGTTATGTGTCATGGACAATGAACACCGGGGAGCTGTTTTTT. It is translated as CASSYVSWTMNTGELFF.

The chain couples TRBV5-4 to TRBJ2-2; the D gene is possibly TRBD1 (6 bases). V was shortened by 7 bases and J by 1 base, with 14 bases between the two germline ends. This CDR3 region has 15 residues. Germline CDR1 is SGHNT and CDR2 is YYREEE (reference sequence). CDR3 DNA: TGTGCCAGCCGTCCCTCGACAGGGAACACCGGGGAGCTGTTTTTT. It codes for CASRPSTGNTGELFF.

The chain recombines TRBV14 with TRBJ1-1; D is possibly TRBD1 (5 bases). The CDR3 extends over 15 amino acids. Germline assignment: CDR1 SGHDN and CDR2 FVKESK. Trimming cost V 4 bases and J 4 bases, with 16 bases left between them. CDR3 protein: CASSPSGTPGTEAFF. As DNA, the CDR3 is TGTGCCAGCAGCCCTTCCGGGACCCCGGGCACTGAAGCTTTCTTT.

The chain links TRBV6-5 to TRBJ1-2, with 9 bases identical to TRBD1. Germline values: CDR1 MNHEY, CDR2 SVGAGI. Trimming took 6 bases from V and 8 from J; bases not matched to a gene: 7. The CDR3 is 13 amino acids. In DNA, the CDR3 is TGTGCCAGCAGCCCGGGGACAGGGCCGGGCTACACCTTC. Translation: CASSPGTGPGYTF.

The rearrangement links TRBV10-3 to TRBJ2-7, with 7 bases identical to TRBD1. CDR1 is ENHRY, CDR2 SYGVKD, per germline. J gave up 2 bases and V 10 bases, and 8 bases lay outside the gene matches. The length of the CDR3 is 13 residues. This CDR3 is CATKDRLTYEQYF. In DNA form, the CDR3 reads TGTGCCACTAAGGACAGGTTGACCTACGAGCAGTACTTC.

The CDR3 is CASSFRRNIQYF. For the CDR3, the DNA is TGTGCCAGCAGTTTTCGAAGAAACATTCAGTACTTC. This chain connects TRBV28 to TRBJ2-4; D gene unclear. Germline CDR1 MDHEN, CDR2 SYDVKM. This CDR3 is built from 12 residues. Trimming removed 3 bases from V and 6 bases from J, with 6 bases in between.

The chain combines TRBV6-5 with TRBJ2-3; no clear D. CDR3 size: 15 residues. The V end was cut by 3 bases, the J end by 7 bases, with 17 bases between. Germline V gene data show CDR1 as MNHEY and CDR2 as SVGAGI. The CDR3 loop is CASSYNGLAANTQYF. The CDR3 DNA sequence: TGTGCCAGCAGTTATAACGGTCTCGCCGCAAATACGCAGTATTTT.

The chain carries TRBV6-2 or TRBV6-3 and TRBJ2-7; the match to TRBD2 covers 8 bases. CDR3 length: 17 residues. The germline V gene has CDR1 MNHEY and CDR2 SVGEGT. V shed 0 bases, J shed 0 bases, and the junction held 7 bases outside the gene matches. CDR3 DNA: TGTGCCAGCAGTTACTCGATACTAGCGGAAGGCTCCTACGAGCAGTACTTC. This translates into CASSYSILAEGSYEQYF.

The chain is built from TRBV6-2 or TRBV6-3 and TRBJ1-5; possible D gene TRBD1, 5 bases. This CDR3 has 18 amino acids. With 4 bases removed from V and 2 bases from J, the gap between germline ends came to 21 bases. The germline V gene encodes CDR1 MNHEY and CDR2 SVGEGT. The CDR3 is CASSSGSAGQFRNQPQHF. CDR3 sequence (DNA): TGTGCCAGCAGTTCTGGTTCGGCAGGGCAATTTCGCAATCAGCCCCAGCATTTT.